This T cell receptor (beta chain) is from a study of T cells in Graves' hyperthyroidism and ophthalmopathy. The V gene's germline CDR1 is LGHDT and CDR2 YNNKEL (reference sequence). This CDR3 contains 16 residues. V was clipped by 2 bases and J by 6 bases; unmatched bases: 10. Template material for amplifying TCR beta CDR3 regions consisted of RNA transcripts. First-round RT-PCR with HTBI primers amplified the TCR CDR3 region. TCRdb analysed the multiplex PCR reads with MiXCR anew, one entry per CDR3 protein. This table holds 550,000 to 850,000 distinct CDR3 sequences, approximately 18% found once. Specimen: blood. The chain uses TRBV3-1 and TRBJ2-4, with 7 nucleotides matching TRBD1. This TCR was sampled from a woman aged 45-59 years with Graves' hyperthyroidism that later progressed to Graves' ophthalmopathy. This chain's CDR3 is CASSQNSGTVGNIQYF. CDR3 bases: TGTGCCAGCAGCCAAAATTCCGGGACAGTCGGAAACATTCAGTACTTC.